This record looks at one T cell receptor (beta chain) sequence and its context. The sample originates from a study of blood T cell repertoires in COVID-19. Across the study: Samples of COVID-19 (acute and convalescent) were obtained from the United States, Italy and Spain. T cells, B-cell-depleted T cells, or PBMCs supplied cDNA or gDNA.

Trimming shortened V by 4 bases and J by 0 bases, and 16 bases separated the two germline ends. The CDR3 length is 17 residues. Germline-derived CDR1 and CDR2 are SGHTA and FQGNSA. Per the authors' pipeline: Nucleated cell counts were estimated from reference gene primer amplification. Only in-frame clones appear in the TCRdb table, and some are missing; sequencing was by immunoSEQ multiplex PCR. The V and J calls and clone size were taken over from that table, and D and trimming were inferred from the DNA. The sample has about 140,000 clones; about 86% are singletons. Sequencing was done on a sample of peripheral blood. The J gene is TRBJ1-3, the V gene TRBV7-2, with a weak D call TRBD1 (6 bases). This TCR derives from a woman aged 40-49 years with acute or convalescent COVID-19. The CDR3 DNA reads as TGTGCCAGCAGCTCGCAGCAACAGGGAAACTCTGGAAACACCATATATTTT. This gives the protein CASSSQQQGNSGNTIYF.